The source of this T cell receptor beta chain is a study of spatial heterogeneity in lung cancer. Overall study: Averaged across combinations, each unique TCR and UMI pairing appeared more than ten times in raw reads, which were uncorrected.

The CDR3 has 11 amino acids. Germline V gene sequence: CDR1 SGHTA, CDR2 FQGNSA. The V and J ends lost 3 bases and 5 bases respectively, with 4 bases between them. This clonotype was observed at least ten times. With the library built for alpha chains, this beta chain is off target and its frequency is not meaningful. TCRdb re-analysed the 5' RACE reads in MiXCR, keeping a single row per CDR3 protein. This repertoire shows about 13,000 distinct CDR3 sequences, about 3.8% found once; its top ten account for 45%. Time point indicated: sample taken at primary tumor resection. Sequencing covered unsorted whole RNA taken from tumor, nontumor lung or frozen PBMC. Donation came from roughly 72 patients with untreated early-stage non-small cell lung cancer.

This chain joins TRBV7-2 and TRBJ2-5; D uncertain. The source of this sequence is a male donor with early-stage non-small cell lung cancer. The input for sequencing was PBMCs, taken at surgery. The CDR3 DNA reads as TGTGCCAGCAGCTTCTTGGAGACCCAGTACTTC. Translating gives CASSFLETQYF.